The 30 T cell receptor beta chains below all came from one sample that was sequenced in a study of cytomegalovirus exposure and HLA in healthy donors. TCRdb keeps only in-frame clones here, not all; method: immunoSEQ multiplex PCR. The sample lists 55,000 to 70,000 clones, 85% to 95% occurring once. The sample comprised PBMCs. These TCRs come from a man between 18 and 29 years old in good health and CMV-seronegative.

This clone was seen just once. The CDR3 reads CASRMTGPDTQYF. As DNA, the CDR3 is TGTGCCAGCAGGATGACAGGGCCAGATACGCAGTATTTT. The rearrangement uses TRBV6-1 and TRBJ2-3; 7 nucleotides line up with TRBD1. Germline CDR1 MNHNS, CDR2 SASEGT. V lost 6 bases and J lost 4; bases outside the gene matches: 4. CDR3 size: 13 residues.

This sequence joins TRBV6-1 and TRBJ2-1, with TRBD2 identical over 9 bases. J was trimmed by 8 bases and V by 8 bases; bases with no gene match: 7. The CDR3 runs to 13 residues. CDR1 and CDR2 from the germline V gene are MNHNS and SASEGT. CDR3 coding DNA: TGTGCCAGCTTACGACTAGCGGAGGATGAGCAGTTCTTC. As protein: CASLRLAEDEQFF.

The chain carries TRBV10-3 and TRBJ1-3, with TRBD1 matching 9 bases. Germline loops: CDR1 ENHRY, CDR2 SYGVKD. Trimming took 10 bases from V and 4 from J; bases not matched to a gene: 2. The CDR3 spans 12 residues. As DNA, the CDR3 is TGTGCCAACGGACAGGGGGGAAACACCATATATTTT. This gives the protein CANGQGGNTIYF.

This chain connects TRBV29-1 to TRBJ2-7; TRBD1 is a possible D gene (6 bases). V shed 6 bases and J shed 0 bases, with 12 bases lying between them. The germline gives CDR1 SQVTM, CDR2 ANQGSEA. CDR3 size: 13 residues. For the CDR3, the DNA is TGCAGCGTCCAGACAGGACCCTCCTACGAGCAGTACTTC. It yields the protein CSVQTGPSYEQYF.

The V call is TRBV28, the J call TRBJ2-7; 7 bases match TRBD1. Germline CDR1 reads MDHEN; CDR2 reads SYDVKM. CDR3 length: 13 amino acids. V was pared by 5 bases and J by 5 bases, with 6 bases of the junction left unmatched. The CDR3 DNA sequence: TGTGCCAGCAGTCGGATGGACAGGAACGAGCAGTACTTC. Translation: CASSRMDRNEQYF.

This chain links TRBV7-2 with TRBJ1-1, with TRBD1 as a possible D gene (6 bases). This CDR3 region has 15 residues. With 2 bases removed from V and 0 bases from J, the gap between germline ends came to 10 bases. The germline gives CDR1 SGHTA, CDR2 FQGNSA. The CDR3 region is CASSLSGTLNTEAFF. In DNA, the CDR3 is TGTGCCAGCAGCTTATCCGGGACATTGAACACTGAAGCTTTCTTT.

This clone was observed a single time. The CDR3 here is CASIKGDRGLVGYTF. The CDR3 DNA reads TGTGCCAGCATCAAGGGGGACAGGGGGCTAGTTGGCTACACCTTC. The chain is built from TRBV5-6 and TRBJ1-2, with 12 bases matching TRBD1. This CDR3 comprises 15 residues. Germline V gene data show CDR1 as SGHDT and CDR2 as YYEEEE. The J segment lost 7 bases and the V segment lost 6 bases, leaving 10 bases of the junction unmatched.

Only one count was recorded for this clone. The J gene is TRBJ2-2, the V gene TRBV18; possible D gene TRBD1, 5 bases. Germline V gives CDR1 KGHSH, CDR2 LQKENI. The length of the CDR3 is 13 residues. Trimming pared 4 bases from V and 8 bases from J, leaving 11 bases between. In DNA, the CDR3 is TGTGCCAGCTCACAGGGGTTCTTGGGGGAGCTGTTTTTT. Protein sequence: CASSQGFLGELFF.

The chain is built from TRBV7-3 and TRBJ2-5; D is perhaps TRBD1 (6 bases). Trimming stripped 6 bases from V and 5 bases from J, with 19 bases between. Germline CDR1 reads SGHTA; CDR2 reads FQGTGA. There are 15 residues in the CDR3. In DNA form, the CDR3 reads TGTGCCAGCAGTCCAAGTCCAGGGGCTGGGGAGACCCAGTACTTC. Translating gives CASSPSPGAGETQYF.

The V call is TRBV7-2, the J call TRBJ2-2; no clear D. Germline CDR1 SGHTA, CDR2 FQGNSA. CDR3 length: 15 amino acids. Deletions cut 2 bases from V and 1 base from J, with 8 bases between. CDR3 region: CASSLSARNTGELFF. As DNA, the CDR3 is TGTGCCAGCAGCTTAAGCGCGCGGAACACCGGGGAGCTGTTTTTT.

V and J are TRBV7-2 and TRBJ2-1, with 14 bases identical to TRBD2. Losses at the gene ends were 5 bases for V and 5 bases for J; bases not matched to a gene: 2. CDR3 length equals 15 residues. Germline assignment: CDR1 SGHTA and CDR2 FQGNSA. The CDR3: CASSQGLAGDNEQFF. The CDR3 DNA sequence: TGTGCCAGCAGCCAGGGACTAGCGGGAGACAATGAGCAGTTCTTC.

The chain joins TRBV14 to TRBJ2-1; 9 bases are a match to TRBD2. This CDR3 spans 13 amino acids. Germline V gene lookup returns CDR1 SGHDN and CDR2 FVKESK. J gave up 7 bases and V 4 bases, and 2 bases lay outside the gene matches. In nucleotides, the CDR3 is TGTGCCAGCAGCCGCGGGAGGGGAAATGAGCAGTTCTTC. The encoded protein is CASSRGRGNEQFF.

J is TRBJ2-3 and V is TRBV28; 7 nucleotides align to TRBD1. Trimming cost V 3 bases and J 5 bases; bases outside gene matches: 5. Germline V lookup: CDR1 MDHEN, CDR2 SYDVKM. CDR3 length equals 14 residues. CDR3 DNA: TGTGCCAGCAGTTTGGGTCAGGGGGTAGATACGCAGTATTTT. Encoded protein: CASSLGQGVDTQYF. The whole variable domain, remainder taken from reference TRBV28 and TRBJ2-3, is DVKVTQSSRYLVKRTGEKVFLECVQDMDHENMFWYRQDPGLGLRLIYFSYDVKMKEKGDIPEGYSVSREKKERFSLILESASTNQTSMYLCASSLGQGVDTQYFGPGTRLTVL.

The DNA of the CDR3 is TGTGCCAGCACCAAAGAAGGGGGCAACACCGGGGAGCTGTTTTTT. Its translation: CASTKEGGNTGELFF. V usage is TRBV6-4 and J usage is TRBJ2-2, with 7 bases lining up with TRBD1. Germline V gene sequence: CDR1 MRHNA, CDR2 SNTAGT. Losses at the gene ends were 7 bases for V and 2 bases for J; bases not matched to a gene: 7. This CDR3 has 15 residues.

The chain is built from TRBV2 and TRBJ2-5; 10 nucleotides align to TRBD1. J gave up 2 bases and V 7 bases, and 4 bases lay outside the gene matches. The length of the CDR3 is 14 residues. CDR1 is SNHLY and CDR2 is FYNNEI in the germline V gene. The CDR3 sequence: CASTRDRGQETQYF. The CDR3 nucleotides read TGTGCCAGCACCCGGGACAGGGGACAAGAGACCCAGTACTTC.

The genes are TRBV6-4 and TRBJ2-3; TRBD2 matches at 9 bases. The CDR3 totals 15 residues. V shed 5 bases and J 3 bases; nucleotides not matched to a gene: 6. Germline V gene lookup returns CDR1 MRHNA and CDR2 SNTAGT. The CDR3 DNA sequence: TGTGCCAGCAGTCTTACTCTAGCGGGGACAGATACGCAGTATTTT. Its translation: CASSLTLAGTDTQYF.

The rearrangement uses TRBV27 and TRBJ1-2; a possible D gene is TRBD1 (5 bases). The germline gives CDR1 MNHEY, CDR2 SMNVEV (reference sequence). The CDR3 consists of 16 residues. V dropped 0 bases and J dropped 5 bases, with 16 bases sitting between them. CDR3 DNA: TGTGCCAGCAGTTTATCGATACTGGCAGGGCAGTATGGCTACACCTTC. Translating gives CASSLSILAGQYGYTF.

CDR3 DNA sequence: TGTGCCAGCAGTTCGGGAGCCGCAGATACGCAGTATTTT. Residues: CASSSGAADTQYF. The V and J genes are TRBV28 and TRBJ2-3; TRBD2 might be the D (6 bases). The CDR3 covers 13 residues. Germline CDR1 MDHEN, CDR2 SYDVKM. The V and J ends lost 4 bases and 4 bases respectively, with 9 bases between them.

The chain links TRBV4-1 to TRBJ2-5; TRBD2 matches 7 bases. This CDR3 spans 15 amino acids. J gave up 4 bases and V 1 base, and 6 bases lay outside the gene matches. CDR1 and CDR2 (germline): MGHRA, YSYEKL. The CDR3 loop is CASSQGTRYRETQYF. The CDR3 DNA follows: TGCGCCAGCAGCCAAGGGACTAGATATAGAGAGACCCAGTACTTC.

V usage is TRBV7-8 and J usage is TRBJ2-7, with 8 bases aligning to TRBD2. The CDR3 is 13 amino acids. The germline gives CDR1 SGHVS, CDR2 FQNEAQ. After removal of 4 bases from V and 4 bases from J, the junction contained 3 bases not matched to a gene. CDR3 in DNA: TGTGCCAGCAGCTCTAGCGGGCCGTACGAGCAGTACTTC. Translation: CASSSSGPYEQYF.

The chain links TRBV6-1 to TRBJ2-7, with D possibly TRBD1 on 5 matching bases. The CDR3 is made up of 11 amino acids. Germline-derived CDR1 and CDR2 are MNHNS and SASEGT. The V and J ends lost 7 bases and 1 base respectively, with 5 bases between them. This CDR3 is CASTGSYEQYF. For the CDR3, the DNA is TGTGCCAGCACAGGGTCCTACGAGCAGTACTTC.

The CDR3 protein is CASSSPGGEQFF. The CDR3 DNA sequence: TGTGCCAGCAGCTCCCCCGGGGGGGAGCAGTTCTTC. V and J are TRBV7-3 and TRBJ2-1; 7 bases are a match to TRBD2. Per the germline V gene, CDR1 is SGHTA and CDR2 is FQGTGA. The CDR3 runs to 12 residues. Germline trimming cut 4 bases from V and 10 bases from J; bases unmatched to any gene: 4.

The chain combines TRBV6-1 with TRBJ1-2, with no clear D. CDR1 and CDR2 from the germline V gene are MNHNS and SASEGT. Trimming shortened V by 3 bases and J by 2 bases, and 7 bases separated the two germline ends. The CDR3 extends over 13 amino acids. The CDR3 bases are TGTGCCAGCAGTGATTGGCTGAACTATGGCTACACCTTC. Translating gives CASSDWLNYGYTF.

This clone appeared a single time. The chain recombines TRBV15 with TRBJ1-2, with TRBD1 matching 9 bases. Germline-derived CDR1 and CDR2 are LNHNV and YYDKDF (reference sequence). The CDR3 contains 13 residues. Germline trimming cut 5 bases from V and 5 bases from J; bases unmatched to any gene: 3. CDR3 coding DNA: TGTGCCACCAGCGGTGGGACAGGGTATGGCTACACCTTC. Translation gives CATSGGTGYGYTF.

The genes are TRBV5-4 and TRBJ2-1; perhaps TRBD1 as D (6 bases). CDR3 length: 14 residues. V gave up 1 base and J gave up 7 bases, with 12 bases separating them. In germline, CDR1 is SGHNT, CDR2 YYREEE (reference sequence). This CDR3 is CASSLLQGENEQFF. DNA for the CDR3: TGTGCCAGCAGCTTGTTACAGGGTGAAAATGAGCAGTTCTTC.

The chain couples TRBV27 to TRBJ2-7; D perhaps matches TRBD2 (6 bases). Trimming left V 3 bases short and J 2 bases short, with 14 bases between. This CDR3 contains 15 residues. Germline values: CDR1 MNHEY, CDR2 SMNVEV (reference sequence). In DNA form, the CDR3 reads TGTGCCAGCAGTTTTGCCGGGAGAGGGACCTACGAGCAGTACTTC. Protein: CASSFAGRGTYEQYF.

The rearrangement links TRBV2 to TRBJ2-6, with TRBD1 matching over 8 bases. The CDR3 consists of 15 residues. The J segment lost 4 bases and the V segment lost 7 bases, leaving 6 bases of the junction unmatched. The germline V gene encodes CDR1 SNHLY and CDR2 FYNNEI. The CDR3 DNA sequence: TGTGCCAGCAAGCAGGGGGCTAGCGGGGCCAACGTCCTGACTTTC. It yields the protein CASKQGASGANVLTF.

CDR3 residues: CASSDGQGDYGYTF. In nucleotides, the CDR3 is TGTGCCAGCAGCGACGGACAGGGTGACTATGGCTACACCTTC. V gene TRBV6-6 combines with J gene TRBJ1-2; TRBD1 matches 8 bases. CDR3 length equals 14 residues. The junction had 6 bases not matched to a gene; V was cut back by 6 bases and J by 3 bases. Germline V gene sequence: CDR1 MNHNY, CDR2 SVGAGI (reference sequence).

V is TRBV6-7 and J is TRBJ2-7; TRBD1 matches at 8 bases. TRBV6-7 carries the ORF label, with uncertain function. This CDR3 contains 17 residues. Trimming cost V 0 bases and J 5 bases; bases outside gene matches: 12. The CDR3 DNA sequence: TGTGCCAGCAGTTACTCGAAACCCGGCAGGGGGCTACACGAGCAGTACTTC. Amino acids: CASSYSKPGRGLHEQYF.

This chain uses TRBV19 with TRBJ1-5, with 7 nucleotides matching TRBD1. Trimming took 4 bases from V and 1 from J; bases not matched to a gene: 7. CDR1 is LNHDA, CDR2 SQIVND, per germline (reference sequence). CDR3 length: 16 amino acids. The CDR3 sequence is CASSSRTGYSNQPQHF. CDR3 coding DNA: TGTGCCAGTAGTAGCCGGACAGGATACAGCAATCAGCCCCAGCATTTT.